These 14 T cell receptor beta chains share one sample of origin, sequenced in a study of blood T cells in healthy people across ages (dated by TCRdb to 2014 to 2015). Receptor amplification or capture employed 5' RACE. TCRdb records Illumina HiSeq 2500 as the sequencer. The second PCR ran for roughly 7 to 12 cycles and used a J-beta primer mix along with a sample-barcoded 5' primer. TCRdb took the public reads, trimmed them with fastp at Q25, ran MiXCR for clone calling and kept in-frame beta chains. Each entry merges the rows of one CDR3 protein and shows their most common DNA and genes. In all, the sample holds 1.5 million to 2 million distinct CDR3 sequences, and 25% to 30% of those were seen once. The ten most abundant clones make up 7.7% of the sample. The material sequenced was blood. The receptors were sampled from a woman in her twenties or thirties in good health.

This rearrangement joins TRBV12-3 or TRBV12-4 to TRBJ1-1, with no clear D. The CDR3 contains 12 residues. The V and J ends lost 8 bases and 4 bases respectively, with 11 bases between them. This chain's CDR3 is CASLKLGTEAFF. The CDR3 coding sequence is TGTGCCAGCCTCAAATTGGGCACTGAAGCTTTCTTT.

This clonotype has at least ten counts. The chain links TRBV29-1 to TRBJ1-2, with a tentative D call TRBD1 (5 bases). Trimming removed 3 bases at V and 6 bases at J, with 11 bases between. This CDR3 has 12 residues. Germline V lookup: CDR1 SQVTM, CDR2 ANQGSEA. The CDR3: CSVDGARDGYTF. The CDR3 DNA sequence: TGCAGCGTTGACGGGGCCCGCGATGGCTACACCTTC.

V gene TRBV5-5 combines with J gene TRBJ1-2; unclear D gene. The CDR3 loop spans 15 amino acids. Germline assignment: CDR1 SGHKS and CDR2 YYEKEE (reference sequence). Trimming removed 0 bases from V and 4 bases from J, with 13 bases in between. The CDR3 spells CASSLEARRLYGYTF. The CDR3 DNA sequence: TGTGCCAGCAGCTTGGAGGCCCGACGGCTCTATGGCTACACCTTC.

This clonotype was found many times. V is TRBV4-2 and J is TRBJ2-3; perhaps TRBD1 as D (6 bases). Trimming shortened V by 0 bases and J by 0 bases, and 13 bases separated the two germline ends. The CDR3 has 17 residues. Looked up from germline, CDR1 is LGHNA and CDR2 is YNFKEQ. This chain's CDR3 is CASSQEQGPLSTDTQYF. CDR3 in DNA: TGTGCCAGCAGCCAAGAGCAGGGGCCACTTAGCACAGATACGCAGTATTTT.

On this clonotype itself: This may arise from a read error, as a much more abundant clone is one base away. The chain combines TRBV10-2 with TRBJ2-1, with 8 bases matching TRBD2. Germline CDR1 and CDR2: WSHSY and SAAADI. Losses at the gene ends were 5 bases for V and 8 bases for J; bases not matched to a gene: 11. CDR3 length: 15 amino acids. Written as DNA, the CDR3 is TGCGCCAGCAGTAAGGAGACCCTAGCGGGTGATGAGCAGTTCTTC. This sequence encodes CASSKETLAGDEQFF.

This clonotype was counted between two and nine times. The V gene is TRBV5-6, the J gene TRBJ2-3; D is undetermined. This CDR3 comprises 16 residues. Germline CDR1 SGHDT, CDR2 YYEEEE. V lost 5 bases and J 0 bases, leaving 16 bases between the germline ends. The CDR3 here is CASSPTPQASTDTQYF. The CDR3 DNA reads TGTGCCAGCAGTCCAACCCCGCAGGCTAGCACAGATACGCAGTATTTT.

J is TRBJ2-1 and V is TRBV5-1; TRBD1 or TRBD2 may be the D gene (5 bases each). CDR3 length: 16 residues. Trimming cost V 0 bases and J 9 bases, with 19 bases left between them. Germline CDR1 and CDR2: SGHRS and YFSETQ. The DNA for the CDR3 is TGCGCCAGCAGCTTGGCCGGGACGGGAAAGGGTAGTGAGCAGTTCTTC. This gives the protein CASSLAGTGKGSEQFF.

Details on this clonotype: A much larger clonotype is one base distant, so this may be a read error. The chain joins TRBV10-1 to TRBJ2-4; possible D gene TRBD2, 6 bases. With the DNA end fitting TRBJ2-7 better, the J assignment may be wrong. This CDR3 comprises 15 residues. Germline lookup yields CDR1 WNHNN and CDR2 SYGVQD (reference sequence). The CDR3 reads CASKREESLSYEQYF. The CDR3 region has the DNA TGCGCCAGCAAAAGGGAGGAGTCCCTCTCCTACGAGCAGTACTTC.

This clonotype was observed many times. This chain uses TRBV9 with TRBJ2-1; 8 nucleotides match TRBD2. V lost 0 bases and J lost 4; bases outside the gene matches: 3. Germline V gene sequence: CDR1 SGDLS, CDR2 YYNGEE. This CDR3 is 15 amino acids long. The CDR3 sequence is CASSVDVAGYNEQFF. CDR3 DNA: TGTGCCAGCAGCGTAGATGTAGCGGGGTACAATGAGCAGTTCTTC.

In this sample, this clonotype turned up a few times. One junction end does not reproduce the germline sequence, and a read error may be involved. The CDR3 reads CVSSPPSQGFGTGELFF. The CDR3, as DNA: TGTGTCAGCAGCCCCCCCAGCCAGGGGTTTGGCACCGGGGAGCTGTTTTTT. The chain uses TRBV7-9 and TRBJ2-2; D may be TRBD1 (6 bases). Germline loops: CDR1 SEHNR, CDR2 FQNEAQ (reference sequence). The CDR3 runs to 17 residues. Filled out from reference TRBV7-9 and TRBJ2-2, the complete variable domain reads DTGVSQNPRHKITKRGQNVTFRCDPISEHNRLYWYRQTLGQGPEFLTYFQNEAQLEKSRLLSDRFSAERPKGSFSTLEIQRTEQGDSAMYLCVSSPPSQGFGTGELFFGEGSRLTVL.

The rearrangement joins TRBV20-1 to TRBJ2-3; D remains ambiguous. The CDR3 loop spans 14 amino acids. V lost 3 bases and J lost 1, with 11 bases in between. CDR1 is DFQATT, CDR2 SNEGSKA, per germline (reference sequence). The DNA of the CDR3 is TGCAGTGCTAGTAGGGCTAAGGGCACAGATACGCAGTATTTT. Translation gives CSASRAKGTDTQYF.

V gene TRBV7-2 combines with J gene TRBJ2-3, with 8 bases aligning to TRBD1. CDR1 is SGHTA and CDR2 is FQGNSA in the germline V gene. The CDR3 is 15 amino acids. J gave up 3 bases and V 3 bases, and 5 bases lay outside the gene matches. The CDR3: CASSFRGQVTDTQYF. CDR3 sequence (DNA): TGTGCCAGCAGCTTTCGGGGACAGGTTACAGATACGCAGTATTTT.

The CDR3 nucleotides read TGCGCCAGCAGCTTGGCAGGGGTACCTGGCTACACCTTC. It codes for CASSLAGVPGYTF. The chain employs TRBV5-1 and TRBJ1-2, with D possibly matching TRBD1 (6 bases). The CDR3 is 13 residues long. Looked up from germline, CDR1 is SGHRS and CDR2 is YFSETQ. V shed 0 bases and J shed 7 bases, with 10 bases lying between them.

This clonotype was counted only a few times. DNA of the CDR3: TGCAGCGTTGAGTTGGGGCCGAACACCGGGGAGCTGTTTTTT. Encoded protein: CSVELGPNTGELFF. The genes are TRBV29-1 and TRBJ2-2; weak D call: TRBD1 (5 bases). Trimming shortened V by 3 bases and J by 0 bases, and 8 bases separated the two germline ends. This CDR3 spans 14 amino acids. Germline V gives CDR1 SQVTM, CDR2 ANQGSEA.